One and the same sample provided the 6 T cell receptor beta chains below, sequenced in a study of T cell responses to AZD1222 COVID-19 vaccine. Profiling relied on immunoSEQ multiplex PCR, and the TCRdb table lists in-frame clones only, not all of them. The table lists 100,000 to 130,000 clones, nearly 90% of them singletons. Sequencing used peripheral blood, obtained 28 days after the second AZD1222 dose. All receptors come from an adult who received the AZD1222 COVID-19 vaccine.

V is TRBV19 and J is TRBJ1-2; D may be TRBD1 (6 bases). The germline CDR1 and CDR2 sequences are LNHDA and SQIVND (reference sequence). This CDR3 has 15 amino acids. V lost 9 bases to trimming and J lost 4 bases, with 21 bases between them. The CDR3 coding sequence is TGTGCCAGCCACATCGGAGCACAGGGCCTCTATGGCTACACCTTC. Amino acids: CASHIGAQGLYGYTF.

V and J are TRBV29-1 and TRBJ2-3; D may be TRBD1 (5 bases). CDR1 and CDR2 (germline): SQVTM, ANQGSEA. The CDR3 spans 15 residues. Between the trimmed V and J ends, which lost 6 bases and 1 base, there was a span of 17 bases. The DNA for the CDR3 is TGCAGCGTAGCAGAAGACAGTCGTGGCACAGATACGCAGTATTTT. It yields the protein CSVAEDSRGTDTQYF.

V gene TRBV2 combines with J gene TRBJ1-2; D not resolved. CDR3 length: 12 residues. Trimming took off 4 bases at V and 2 bases at J, with 5 bases between the two ends. Germline CDR1 is SNHLY and CDR2 is FYNNEI. The CDR3 DNA is TGTGCCAGCAGTGTGGGAAACTATGGCTACACCTTC. Amino acid sequence: CASSVGNYGYTF.

A single count supports this clone. This chain links TRBV29-1 with TRBJ2-3; D possibly corresponds to TRBD1 (5 bases). The V gene lost 7 bases and the J gene lost 0 bases, with 14 bases spanning the gap. The CDR3 has 14 amino acids. Per germline, CDR1 SQVTM and CDR2 ANQGSEA. The DNA of the CDR3 is TGCAGCGCTTCGGACACTATCAGCACAGATACGCAGTATTTT. It encodes CSASDTISTDTQYF.

V gene TRBV6-1 combines with J gene TRBJ2-3; 8 bases map to TRBD2. After removal of 3 bases from V and 9 bases from J, the junction contained 11 bases not matched to a gene. The CDR3 contains 15 residues. Per the germline V gene, CDR1 is MNHNS and CDR2 is SASEGT. This CDR3 reads CASSDTSGVRGTQYF. In DNA form, the CDR3 reads TGTGCCAGCAGTGACACTAGCGGCGTCCGGGGCACGCAGTATTTT.

The chain recombines TRBV6-6 with TRBJ2-3; weak D call: TRBD2 (6 bases). This CDR3 region has 14 residues. CDR1 is MNHNY and CDR2 is SVGAGI in the germline V gene (reference sequence). The V and J ends lost 8 bases and 6 bases respectively, with 18 bases between them. The DNA for the CDR3 is TGTGCCAGCTCCCACTCGGGGGTTCGGGATACGCAGTATTTT. Encoded protein: CASSHSGVRDTQYF.